Listed here are 4 T cell receptor beta chains from one sample, sequenced in a study of CD8 T cells in Susac syndrome. A quantity of about 0.45 to 1 ug RNA underwent reverse transcription using random hexamers. TCRdb analysed the immunoSEQ multiplex PCR reads with MiXCR anew, one entry per CDR3 protein. The sample includes 150,000 to 200,000 distinct CDR3 sequences, under 95% of them seen just once. Sequencing was performed on CD4+ T cells from PBMCs. The receptors come from a human donor in good health.

The J gene is TRBJ1-3, the V gene TRBV19; unclear D gene. The CDR3 is made up of 14 amino acids. Germline values: CDR1 LNHDA, CDR2 SQIVND (reference sequence). The germline V and J ends were trimmed by 7 bases and 6 bases, with 16 bases remaining between them. CDR3 DNA sequence: TGTGCCAGTACTTCTCATCGGATGATAAACACCATATATTTT. Its translation is CASTSHRMINTIYF.

This clonotype was observed a few times. V is TRBV5-1 and J is TRBJ2-6; D is undetermined. The germline V gene has CDR1 SGHRS and CDR2 YFSETQ. The V end lost 1 base, the J end lost 3 bases, and 8 bases lay between the germline ends. This CDR3 spans 15 amino acids. CDR3 amino acids: CASSLRPGGANVLTF. In DNA form, the CDR3 reads TGCGCCAGCAGCTTGCGCCCGGGTGGGGCCAACGTCCTGACTTTC.

This chain uses TRBV28 with TRBJ2-5; D is ambiguous. The CDR3 has 15 amino acids. Trimming left V 2 bases short and J 2 bases short, with 12 bases between. Germline V lookup: CDR1 MDHEN, CDR2 SYDVKM. CDR3 loop: CASSLSGPRQETQYF. The CDR3 nucleotides are TGTGCCAGCAGTTTAAGTGGACCTCGGCAAGAGACCCAGTACTTC.

The chain recombines TRBV7-3 with TRBJ2-2, with 9 bases aligning to TRBD2. The CDR3 is made up of 15 amino acids. V lost 5 bases, J lost 6 bases, and 7 bases stayed unmatched. The germline V gene has CDR1 SGHTA and CDR2 FQGTGA. Here the CDR3 reads CASSPVAGVAGELFF. The DNA for the CDR3 is TGTGCCAGCAGCCCTGTAGCGGGAGTAGCCGGGGAGCTGTTTTTT.